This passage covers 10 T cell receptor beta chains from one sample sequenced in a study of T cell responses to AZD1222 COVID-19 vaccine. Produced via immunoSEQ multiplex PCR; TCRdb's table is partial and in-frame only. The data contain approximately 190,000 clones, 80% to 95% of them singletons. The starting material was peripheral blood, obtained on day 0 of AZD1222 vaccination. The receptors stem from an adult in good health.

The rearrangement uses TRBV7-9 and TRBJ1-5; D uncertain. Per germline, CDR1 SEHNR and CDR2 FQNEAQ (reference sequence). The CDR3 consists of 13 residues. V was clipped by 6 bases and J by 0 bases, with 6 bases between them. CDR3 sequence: CASSRDSNQPQHF. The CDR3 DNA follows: TGTGCCAGCAGTAGGGATAGCAATCAGCCCCAGCATTTT.

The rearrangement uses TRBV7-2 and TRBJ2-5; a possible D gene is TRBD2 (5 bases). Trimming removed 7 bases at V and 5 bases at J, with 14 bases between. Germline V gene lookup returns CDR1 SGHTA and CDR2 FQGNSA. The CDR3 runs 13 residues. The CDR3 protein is CASTPQRGETQYF. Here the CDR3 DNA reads TGTGCCAGCACCCCTCAACGAGGGGAGACCCAGTACTTC.

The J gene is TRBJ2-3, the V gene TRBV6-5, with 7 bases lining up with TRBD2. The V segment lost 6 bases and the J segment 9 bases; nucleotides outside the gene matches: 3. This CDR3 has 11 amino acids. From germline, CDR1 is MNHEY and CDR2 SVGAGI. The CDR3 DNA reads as TGTGCCAGCAGCCCGGGGGGAACGCAGTATTTT. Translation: CASSPGGTQYF.

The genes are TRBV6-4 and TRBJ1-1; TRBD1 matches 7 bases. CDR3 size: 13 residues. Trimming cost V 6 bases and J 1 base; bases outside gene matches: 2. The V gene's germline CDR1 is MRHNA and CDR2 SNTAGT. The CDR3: CASRWDRNTEAFF. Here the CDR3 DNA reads TGTGCCAGCAGATGGGACAGGAACACTGAAGCTTTCTTT.

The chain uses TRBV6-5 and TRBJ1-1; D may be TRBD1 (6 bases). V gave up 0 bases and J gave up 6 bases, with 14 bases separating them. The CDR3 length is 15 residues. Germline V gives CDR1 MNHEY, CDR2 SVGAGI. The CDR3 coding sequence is TGTGCCAGCAGTTACTCAAGTAGGGGGGGAGCTGAAGCTTTCTTT. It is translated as CASSYSSRGGAEAFF.

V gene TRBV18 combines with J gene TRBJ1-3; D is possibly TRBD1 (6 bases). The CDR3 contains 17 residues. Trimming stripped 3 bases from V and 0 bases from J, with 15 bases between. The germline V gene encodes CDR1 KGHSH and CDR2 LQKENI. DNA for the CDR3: TGTGCCAGCTCACCCCGACAGGAAACAACCTCTGGAAACACCATATATTTT. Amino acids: CASSPRQETTSGNTIYF. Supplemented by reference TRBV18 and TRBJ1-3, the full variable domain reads NAGVMQNPRHLVRRRGQEARLRCSPMKGHSHVYWYRQLPEEGLKFMVYLQKENIIDESGMPKERFSAEFPKEGPSILRIQQVVRGDSAAYFCASSPRQETTSGNTIYFGEGSWLTVV.

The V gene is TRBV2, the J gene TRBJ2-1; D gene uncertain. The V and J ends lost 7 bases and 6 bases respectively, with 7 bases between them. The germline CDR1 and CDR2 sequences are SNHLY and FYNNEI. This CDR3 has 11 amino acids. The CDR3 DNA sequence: TGTGCCAGCAAGCAGAGCAATGAGCAGTTCTTC. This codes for CASKQSNEQFF.

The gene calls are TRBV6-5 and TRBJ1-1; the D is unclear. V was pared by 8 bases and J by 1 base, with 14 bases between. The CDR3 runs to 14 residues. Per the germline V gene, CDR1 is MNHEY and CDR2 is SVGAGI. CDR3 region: CASGQERTNTEAFF. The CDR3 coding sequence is TGTGCCAGCGGGCAAGAGAGGACGAACACTGAAGCTTTCTTT.

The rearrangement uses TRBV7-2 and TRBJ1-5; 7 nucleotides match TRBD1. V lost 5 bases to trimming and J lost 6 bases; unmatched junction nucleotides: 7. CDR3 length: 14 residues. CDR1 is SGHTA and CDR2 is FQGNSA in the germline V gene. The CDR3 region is CASSENRGSQPQHF. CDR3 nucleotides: TGTGCCAGCAGCGAAAACAGGGGAAGTCAGCCCCAGCATTTT. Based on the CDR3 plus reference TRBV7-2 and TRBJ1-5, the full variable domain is GAGVSQSPSNKVTEKGKDVELRCDPISGHTALYWYRQSLGQGLEFLIYFQGNSAPDKSGLPSDRFSAERTGGSVSTLTIQRTQQEDSAVYLCASSENRGSQPQHFGDGTRLSIL.

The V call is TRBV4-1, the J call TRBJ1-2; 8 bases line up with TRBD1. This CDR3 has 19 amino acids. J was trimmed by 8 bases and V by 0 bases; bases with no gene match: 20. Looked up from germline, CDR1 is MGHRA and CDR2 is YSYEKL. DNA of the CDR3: TGCGCCAGCAGCCAAGAAGAGGGTAACAGGGGGGGTTATTTCTGGGGCTACACCTTC. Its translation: CASSQEEGNRGGYFWGYTF.